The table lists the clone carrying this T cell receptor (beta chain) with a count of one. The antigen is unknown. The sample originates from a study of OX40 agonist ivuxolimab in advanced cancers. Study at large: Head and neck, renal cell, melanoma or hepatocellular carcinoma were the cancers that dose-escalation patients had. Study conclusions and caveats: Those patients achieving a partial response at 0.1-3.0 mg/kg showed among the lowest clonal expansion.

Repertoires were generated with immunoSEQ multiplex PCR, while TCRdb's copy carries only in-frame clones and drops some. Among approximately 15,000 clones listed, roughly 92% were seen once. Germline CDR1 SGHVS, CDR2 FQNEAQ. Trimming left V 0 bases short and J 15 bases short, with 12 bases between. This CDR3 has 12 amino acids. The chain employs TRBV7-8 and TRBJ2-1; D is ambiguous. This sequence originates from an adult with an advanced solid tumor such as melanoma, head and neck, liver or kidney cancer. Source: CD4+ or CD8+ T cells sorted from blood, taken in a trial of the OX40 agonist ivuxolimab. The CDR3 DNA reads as TGTGCCAGCAGCTTAGCGCTAGGGCTTATGTTCTTC. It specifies CASSLALGLMFF.